The clone carrying this T cell receptor (beta chain) came up a few times. Its specificity is not known. The CDR3 runs to 10 residues. With 6 bases removed from V and 5 bases from J, the gap between germline ends came to 4 bases. Looked up from germline, CDR1 is LNHDA and CDR2 is SQIVND (reference sequence). Each TCR cDNA molecule carried a unique molecular identifier. TCRdb re-called the 5' RACE reads through MiXCR, storing one row per CDR3 protein. The repertoire holds tens of thousands of distinct CDR3 sequences, about 7% seen once, with about 2.6% in the top ten. Time point noted: sample taken at primary tumor resection. Unsorted whole RNA from tumor, nontumor lung or frozen PBMC underwent sequencing. The data belong to a study of spatial heterogeneity in lung cancer. Study in general: More beta-chain than alpha-chain sequences were consistently detected. Study-level findings and limits: Resection blood, more than follow-up blood, showed ubiquitous expanded tumor TCRs.

This receptor was obtained from a female donor with early-stage non-small cell lung cancer. The rearrangement links TRBV19 to TRBJ2-5; D is uncertain. This sample comprised PBMCs, obtained at surgery. The CDR3 bases are TGTGCCAGTAGGATTGAGACCCAGTACTTC. Encoded protein: CASRIETQYF.